The 25 T cell receptor beta chains presented below share a single source sample, sequenced in a study of shared clonotypes between healthy human individuals. Sequencing was performed with immunoSEQ multiplex PCR; in TCRdb, only in-frame clones are kept and a portion is missing. The table records under 600,000 clones, approximately 97% of them present only once. Sequenced material: naive CD4+ T cells sorted from blood. Subset defined: CD45RA+ positively selected. The receptors were gathered from a woman in her 30s in good health.

The chain carries TRBV5-1 and TRBJ2-3; 16 bases line up with TRBD2. The J segment lost 0 bases and the V segment lost 4 bases, leaving 11 bases of the junction unmatched. The CDR3 runs 20 residues. CDR1 and CDR2 from the germline V gene are SGHRS and YFSETQ. This CDR3 is CASSLETGTSGRASTDTQYF. CDR3 in DNA: TGCGCCAGCAGCCTAGAAACCGGGACTAGCGGGAGGGCAAGCACAGATACGCAGTATTTT.

The V call is TRBV4-1, the J call TRBJ2-6; 15 bases match TRBD2. CDR1 MGHRA and CDR2 YSYEKL come from the germline V gene. J was trimmed by 3 bases and V by 1 base; bases with no gene match: 7. The length of the CDR3 is 20 residues. CDR3 amino acids: CASSQGTSGRGLGGANVLTF. The DNA of the CDR3 is TGCGCCAGCAGCCAAGGGACTAGCGGGAGGGGATTAGGTGGGGCCAACGTCCTGACTTTC.

The chain links TRBV4-1 to TRBJ1-4, with D maybe TRBD1 (6 bases). The CDR3 has 14 amino acids. Per the germline V gene, CDR1 is MGHRA and CDR2 is YSYEKL. With 6 bases removed from V and 2 bases from J, the gap between germline ends came to 10 bases. The CDR3 protein is CASRRQATNEKLFF. As DNA, the CDR3 is TGCGCCAGCAGACGACAGGCTACTAATGAAAAACTGTTTTTT.

The J gene is TRBJ1-5, the V gene TRBV5-1, with TRBD1 identical over 7 bases. Trimming removed 4 bases from V and 0 bases from J; junction bases left unmatched: 4. CDR1 and CDR2 (germline): SGHRS, YFSETQ. This CDR3 is built from 15 residues. In DNA form, the CDR3 reads TGCGCCAGCAGCCCCGGGACAGTTAGCAATCAGCCCCAGCATTTT. Amino acids: CASSPGTVSNQPQHF.

The CDR3 here is CASRGVAKNIQYF. DNA of the CDR3: TGTGCCAGTCGGGGGGTGGCCAAAAACATTCAGTACTTC. V and J are TRBV7-2 and TRBJ2-4, with 7 bases identical to TRBD2. The CDR3 extends over 13 amino acids. J gave up 1 base and V 9 bases, and 3 bases lay outside the gene matches. The germline gives CDR1 SGHTA, CDR2 FQGNSA.

The chain links TRBV6-1 to TRBJ2-1; TRBD2 aligns across 12 bases. CDR1 and CDR2 (germline): MNHNS, SASEGT. The CDR3 has 16 amino acids. With 4 bases clipped from V and 8 bases from J, the junction kept 9 bases outside the gene matches. DNA for the CDR3: TGTGCCAGCAGTGCAAGACTAGCGGGAGTCACCGATGAGCAGTTCTTC. Protein product: CASSARLAGVTDEQFF.

The chain couples TRBV5-4 to TRBJ2-3; 9 nucleotides line up with TRBD2. The CDR3 has 18 amino acids. Trimming cost V 4 bases and J 4 bases; bases outside gene matches: 16. Germline V gene lookup returns CDR1 SGHNT and CDR2 YYREEE (reference sequence). CDR3 DNA: TGTGCCAGCAGCCCGGCCAGCGTGCGGGAGGGCCTAGCAGATACGCAGTATTTT. It translates to CASSPASVREGLADTQYF.

This clone was seen more than once but under ten times. The chain links TRBV6-6 to TRBJ1-5; possible D gene TRBD1, 5 bases. Germline assignment: CDR1 MNHNY and CDR2 SVGAGI (reference sequence). The CDR3 length is 16 residues. V was clipped by 2 bases and J by 1 base, with 12 bases between them. CDR3 nucleotides: TGTGCCAGCAGTTACGAGGTGTGGGGGAGCAATCAGCCCCAGCATTTT. This codes for CASSYEVWGSNQPQHF.

This sequence joins TRBV29-1 and TRBJ2-5; TRBD1 or TRBD2 may be the D gene (5 bases each). With the DNA end fitting TRBJ2-7 better, the J assignment may be wrong. Germline assignment: CDR1 SQVTM and CDR2 ANQGSEA. There are 12 residues in the CDR3. The CDR3 sequence is CSVGTDSYEQYF. CDR3 in DNA: TGCAGCGTCGGGACCGACTCCTACGAGCAGTACTTC.

The V gene is TRBV11-3, the J gene TRBJ2-7; D remains ambiguous. From germline, CDR1 is SGHNT and CDR2 YENEEA. The length of the CDR3 is 14 residues. With 5 bases removed from V and 6 bases from J, the gap between germline ends came to 17 bases. The CDR3 nucleotides read TGTGCCAGCAGCCACCCCTCCACCGTCTCCGAGCAGTACTTC. Residues: CASSHPSTVSEQYF.

This clone was detected only once. The chain joins TRBV10-3 to TRBJ2-3, with D possibly being TRBD2 (5 bases). The CDR3 extends over 12 amino acids. V was pared by 4 bases and J by 5 bases, with 7 bases between. CDR1 and CDR2 (germline): ENHRY, SYGVKD. DNA of the CDR3: TGTGCCATCAGTGGTGGAGGAGATACGCAGTATTTT. It specifies CAISGGGDTQYF.

CDR3: CASTPTGQGLYEQYF. The CDR3 DNA reads TGTGCCAGCACCCCGACGGGACAGGGTCTCTACGAGCAGTACTTC. The V and J genes are TRBV28 and TRBJ2-7; 9 bases are shared with TRBD1. V was clipped by 7 bases and J by 3 bases; unmatched bases: 10. The CDR3 is 15 residues long. CDR1 MDHEN and CDR2 SYDVKM come from the germline V gene.

This chain links TRBV5-4 with TRBJ1-2, with 12 bases matching TRBD1. The V gene's germline CDR1 is SGHNT and CDR2 YYREEE (reference sequence). CDR3 size: 16 residues. V shed 3 bases and J 2 bases; nucleotides not matched to a gene: 5. The CDR3 DNA reads as TGTGCCAGCAGCTCCGGGACAGGGGGCCACAACTATGGCTACACCTTC. It yields the protein CASSSGTGGHNYGYTF.

The chain links TRBV28 to TRBJ1-5; D is unresolved. The CDR3 length is 12 residues. CDR1 MDHEN and CDR2 SYDVKM come from the germline V gene. V lost 8 bases to trimming and J lost 7 bases, with 12 bases between them. CDR3 DNA sequence: TGTGCCAGCTATGGGGTGAGGCAGCCCCAGCATTTT. As protein: CASYGVRQPQHF. The complete variable domain, with remaining parts taken from reference TRBV28 and TRBJ1-5, reads DVKVTQSSRYLVKRTGEKVFLECVQDMDHENMFWYRQDPGLGLRLIYFSYDVKMKEKGDIPEGYSVSREKKERFSLILESASTNQTSMYLCASYGVRQPQHFGDGTRLSIL.

The V gene is TRBV2, the J gene TRBJ2-7, with a possible D match to TRBD2 (5 bases). In germline, CDR1 is SNHLY, CDR2 FYNNEI. The CDR3 totals 13 residues. Trimming left V 0 bases short and J 9 bases short, with 12 bases between. CDR3: CASSEALRGRQYF. CDR3 sequence (DNA): TGTGCCAGCAGTGAAGCGCTTAGAGGGAGGCAGTACTTC.

The chain uses TRBV7-9 and TRBJ2-1, with a possible D match to TRBD1 (5 bases). This CDR3 contains 12 residues. Germline V gene lookup returns CDR1 SEHNR and CDR2 FQNEAQ (reference sequence). Trimming took 4 bases from V and 6 from J, leaving 7 bases between them. CDR3 DNA sequence: TGTGCCAGCAGCTCGCAGGGCAATGAGCAGTTCTTC. Translation: CASSSQGNEQFF.

Turning to this clone: The same CDR3 is also encoded by other DNA sequences in this sample. The chain joins TRBV6-5 to TRBJ1-1; possibly TRBD1 for D (5 bases). The germline V gene encodes CDR1 MNHEY and CDR2 SVGAGI. Trimming stripped 2 bases from V and 3 bases from J, with 7 bases between. The CDR3 runs 13 residues. CDR3 residues: CASSYRGDTEAFF. In nucleotides, the CDR3 is TGTGCCAGCAGTTACCGGGGGGACACTGAAGCTTTCTTT.

As for this clone: Other DNA sequences of this sample code for an identical CDR3. This chain uses TRBV6-5 with TRBJ1-1; no reliable D call. Trimming removed 0 bases from V and 5 bases from J, with 7 bases in between. In germline, CDR1 is MNHEY, CDR2 SVGAGI. This CDR3 region has 13 residues. CDR3 amino acids: CASSYSRVTEAFF. CDR3 sequence (DNA): TGTGCCAGCAGTTACTCTAGGGTTACTGAAGCTTTCTTT.

This chain uses TRBV9 with TRBJ2-5, with D tentatively TRBD1 (6 bases). The V gene's germline CDR1 is SGDLS and CDR2 YYNGEE. The CDR3 spans 16 residues. Trimming stripped 0 bases from V and 5 bases from J, with 17 bases between. The CDR3 protein is CASSVGLQGRRETQYF. The CDR3 nucleotides read TGTGCCAGCAGCGTAGGACTACAGGGTAGGCGGGAGACCCAGTACTTC.

The chain carries TRBV19 and TRBJ2-3; TRBD1 agrees at 7 bases. The CDR3 totals 13 residues. Germline trimming cut 4 bases from V and 2 bases from J; bases unmatched to any gene: 0. Germline CDR1 is LNHDA and CDR2 is SQIVND (reference sequence). CDR3 region: CASSKGATDTQYF. CDR3 nucleotides: TGTGCCAGTAGTAAGGGGGCCACAGATACGCAGTATTTT.

This clone was detected only once. The V and J genes are TRBV28 and TRBJ1-4; 9 nucleotides align to TRBD1. Trimming cost V 8 bases and J 7 bases; bases outside gene matches: 2. Germline V gene lookup returns CDR1 MDHEN and CDR2 SYDVKM. This CDR3 has 12 amino acids. The DNA of the CDR3 is TGTGCCAGCGGGGGACAGGGTGAAAAACTGTTTTTT. The encoded protein is CASGGQGEKLFF.

The chain joins TRBV7-9 to TRBJ2-6, with D maybe TRBD1 (6 bases). V lost 5 bases and J lost 0, with 20 bases in between. This CDR3 comprises 19 residues. Germline CDR1 SEHNR, CDR2 FQNEAQ (reference sequence). DNA for the CDR3: TGTGCCAGCAGCCTCCCCCCCGCAGGGGCCAGCTCTGGGGCCAACGTCCTGACTTTC. It specifies CASSLPPAGASSGANVLTF.

The chain combines TRBV10-1 with TRBJ2-7; tentatively, D is TRBD2 (5 bases). Trimming pared 0 bases from V and 3 bases from J, leaving 6 bases between. This CDR3 spans 13 amino acids. From germline, CDR1 is WNHNN and CDR2 SYGVQD (reference sequence). CDR3 in amino acids: CASSESGSYEQYF. The CDR3 DNA is TGCGCCAGCAGTGAGTCGGGGAGCTACGAGCAGTACTTC.

This rearrangement joins TRBV5-1 to TRBJ2-1, with 8 bases that match TRBD1. The CDR3 totals 13 residues. Germline trimming cut 2 bases from V and 9 bases from J; bases unmatched to any gene: 4. Germline V gene lookup returns CDR1 SGHRS and CDR2 YFSETQ. CDR3 loop: CASSLQGGREQFF. CDR3 nucleotides: TGCGCCAGCAGCTTACAGGGGGGCCGTGAGCAGTTCTTC.

The genes are TRBV27 and TRBJ2-1; 8 bases are shared with TRBD2. Germline values: CDR1 MNHEY, CDR2 SMNVEV (reference sequence). This CDR3 contains 16 residues. Trimming removed 5 bases from V and 4 bases from J; junction bases left unmatched: 10. CDR3 sequence (DNA): TGTGCCAGCAGTCCGCGACGTAGCGGGGTTTACAATGAGCAGTTCTTC. Translation gives CASSPRRSGVYNEQFF.